Reported below is one TCR beta chain. The antigen this receptor binds is unknown. Per-nucleotide qualities are absent, and no much larger clonotype sits a single base away. Trimming removed 6 bases from V and 6 bases from J; the gene matches leave 9 bases unexplained. From cysteine to phenylalanine, the CDR3 is 16 amino acids long. Here the CDR3 DNA is all that survives: 48 bases in frame from base 1. CDR1 MNHNY and CDR2 SVGAGI were looked up in the germline V gene (reference sequence). Naive CD4 T cells, defined as CD45RO-negative and CD62L-positive, were isolated from PBMCs by fluorescence-activated cell sorting. Each donor gave approximately 50 ml of fresh peripheral blood, from which PBMCs were isolated by Ficoll density centrifugation. Sorting was performed on a FACSAria III instrument, with purity above 85% for all samples. The data derive from a study of human versus mouse CDR3 diversity and MHC coevolution (dated by TCRdb to about 2017). Notes on the research overall: The immunoSEQ assay was reported to detect one in 200,000 T cells and to minimize multiplex PCR amplification bias. Across the mouse and human samples, each sample yielded between 0.6 x 10^7 and 1.6 x 10^7 valid reads. Human naive CD4 T cell repertoires were used as a reference for TCR selection on multiple MHC II alleles and were compared with human-TCR-locus transgenic mice carrying single MHC II. Three healthy volunteer blood donors were included in the human cohort, with one aged 30 to 40, one aged 40 to 50 and one aged 60 to 70 at collection. Broad study findings and their caveats: On average, humans had more CDR3 deletions and insertions than mice, indicating greater exonuclease and TdT activity. The largest TCR beta repertoire, around 1.5 million clonotypes, was estimated by iCHAO1 for humans, a finding likely attributable to selection by multiple MHC II molecules. The lowest clonal inequality scores among all compared groups were observed in most of the three human donors. Repertoire diversity was not considered directly comparable between humans and mice because human T cells were selected on six MHC II alleles.

The QIAGEN blood and tissue kit was used to extract genomic DNA from sorted cells, and the DNA was quantified on a NanoDrop 1000. Deep sequencing and quantification of TCR alpha and beta chains were performed on the immunoSEQ platform by multiplex PCR of genomic DNA. From the authors' description of their analysis: IMGT gene and region definitions were used to annotate TCR sequences. Out-of-frame rearrangements served as a stand-in for the preselection repertoire and were compared with in-frame clonotypes. The iCHAO1 estimator provided with the immunoSEQ platform was used to estimate repertoire size. Clonal inequality was measured with a Gini index on in-frame amino acid clonotypes, based on the Lorenz curve. Shared clonotypes were counted with the intersect function of the R package tcR, and similarity was scored with the Jaccard index. Frequencies of V, J and V-J usage were subjected to principal component analysis with the R prcomp function, without normalization. TCRdb mirrors the immuneACCESS table, restricted to in-frame sequences. Some clones are absent from its copies; in checked studies, under half trace to an unresolved V gene, and the reason for the others is unknown. That table supplies the V and J calls and clone size; D and trimming were determined from the DNA. Across this sample there are about 81,000 clones, with approximately 92% seen only once. The top ten constitute about 1.5% of the sample.

This TCR came from a person aged 25 to 69 in good health. The specimen was naive CD4+ T cells from blood. In the paper's terms, the cell subset or site label means: CD45RO-negative CD62L-positive naive CD4 T cells. Recombination connected TRBV6-6 to TRBJ1-5, and TRBD1 aligns with 12 junction nucleotides. The DNA reads as follows: TGTGCCAGCAGAGACGGGGACAGGGGGCATGGTCAGCCCCAGCATTTT. This codes for CASRDGDRGHGQPQHF.